A single sample is the source of the 31 T cell receptor beta chains below, sequenced in a study of spatial heterogeneity in lung cancer. The sample's time point: sample taken at primary tumor resection. TCRdb redid the calling of the 5' RACE reads with MiXCR, one entry per CDR3 protein. Of 60,000 or so distinct CDR3 sequences detected, roughly 6.6% appear once; the ten largest clones hold under 15%. This sample comprised PBMCs, obtained at surgery. The receptors were sampled from a female donor with early-stage non-small cell lung cancer.

V gene TRBV19 combines with J gene TRBJ1-2; weak D call: TRBD1 (5 bases). CDR1 is LNHDA, CDR2 SQIVND, per germline (reference sequence). V gave up 3 bases and J gave up 3 bases, with 8 bases separating them. This CDR3 region has 13 residues. The DNA for the CDR3 is TGTGCCAGTAGTATTCGGGACGACTATGGCTACACCTTC. This sequence encodes CASSIRDDYGYTF.

This clonotype was detected many times. The rearrangement joins TRBV7-2 to TRBJ2-1, with 7 nucleotides matching TRBD2. The germline CDR1 and CDR2 sequences are SGHTA and FQGNSA. V lost 6 bases to trimming and J lost 4 bases; unmatched junction nucleotides: 3. The CDR3 sequence is 13 residues long. CDR3 sequence: CASSGLVYNEQFF. The CDR3, as DNA: TGTGCCAGCAGTGGACTAGTATACAATGAGCAGTTCTTC.

Many counts were recorded for this clonotype. J is TRBJ2-1 and V is TRBV24-1; 10 nucleotides agree with TRBD2. CDR3 length: 17 amino acids. V was clipped by 0 bases and J by 2 bases; unmatched bases: 3. Germline V gene data show CDR1 as KGHDR and CDR2 as SFDVKD. In DNA form, the CDR3 reads TGTGCCACCAGTGATTTGGCTAGCGGGAGCACCTACAATGAGCAGTTCTTC. Its protein is CATSDLASGSTYNEQFF.

This clonotype was observed a handful of times. This chain links TRBV7-2 with TRBJ2-7; no firm D call. The germline V gene encodes CDR1 SGHTA and CDR2 FQGNSA. The germline V and J ends were trimmed by 1 base and 2 bases, with 12 bases remaining between them. The CDR3 contains 15 residues. Written as DNA, the CDR3 is TGTGCCAGCAGCTTAGATTTGGTTGGCACCTACGAGCAGTACGTC. Its translation: CASSLDLVGTYEQYV.

This clonotype was observed a handful of times. The gene calls are TRBV28 and TRBJ2-7, with D possibly being TRBD2 (5 bases). This CDR3 has 13 amino acids. Germline CDR1 and CDR2: MDHEN and SYDVKM. Trimming left V 6 bases short and J 4 bases short, with 13 bases between. This CDR3 reads CASRIRLPYEQYF. CDR3 DNA sequence: TGTGCCAGCAGGATTCGACTACCTTACGAGCAGTACTTC.

This clonotype was detected only a few times. The chain carries TRBV21-1 and TRBJ2-5. TRBV21-1 is given as a pseudogene. This CDR3 has 16 residues. CDR3 residues: CASSKEKQEPQETQYF. The CDR3 coding sequence is TGTGCCAGCAGCAAAGAAAAGCAGGAACCTCAAGAGACCCAGTACTTC.

This clonotype turned up a few times. This sequence joins TRBV29-1 and TRBJ2-2; no definite D call. The CDR3 extends over 12 amino acids. V lost 3 bases and J lost 5, with 7 bases in between. Germline V gene lookup returns CDR1 SQVTM and CDR2 ANQGSEA. This chain's CDR3 is CSVDARTGELFF. The CDR3 region has the DNA TGCAGCGTTGATGCCAGGACCGGGGAGCTGTTTTTT.

This clonotype came up a few times. The genes are TRBV6-5 and TRBJ2-6; the match to TRBD1 covers 8 bases. This CDR3 is 23 amino acids long. After removal of 2 bases from V and 4 bases from J, the junction contained 25 bases not matched to a gene. Per germline, CDR1 MNHEY and CDR2 SVGAGI. The CDR3, as DNA: TGTGCCAGCAGTTACGGGATACTCAGGGGGCCAAAGCTCCCGCCTTCAGGGGCCAACGTCCTGACTTTC. Protein product: CASSYGILRGPKLPPSGANVLTF.

In this sample, this clonotype turned up a few times. CDR3: CASKRTAGGSDTQYF. DNA for the CDR3: TGTGCCAGCAAAAGAACGGCGGGAGGTTCCGATACGCAGTATTTT. V usage is TRBV7-3 and J usage is TRBJ2-3; 8 bases agree with TRBD2. J was trimmed by 6 bases and V by 7 bases; bases with no gene match: 12. Per germline, CDR1 SGHTA and CDR2 FQGTGA. The CDR3 contains 15 residues.

This clonotype has a handful of counts. The chain uses TRBV18 and TRBJ1-6; D is undetermined. This CDR3 has 13 residues. CDR1 KGHSH and CDR2 LQKENI come from the germline V gene. V was clipped by 8 bases and J by 8 bases, with 13 bases between them. The CDR3 nucleotides read TGTGCCAGCCGCAATTCCCCAGATTCACCCCTCCACTTT. Translating it yields CASRNSPDSPLHF.

This clonotype was counted a few times. The rearrangement links TRBV11-2 to TRBJ2-3; no clear D gene. Germline V gene sequence: CDR1 SGHAT, CDR2 FQNNGV. CDR3 length equals 12 residues. The V and J ends lost 2 bases and 6 bases respectively, with 6 bases between them. CDR3 region: CASSLKEDTQYF. The CDR3 nucleotides are TGTGCCAGCAGCTTAAAGGAGGATACGCAGTATTTT.

This clonotype was counted at least ten times. The rearrangement joins TRBV25-1 to TRBJ2-3, with 8 positions matching TRBD1. Unmatched junction bases numbered 7, after V lost 2 bases and J lost 6 bases. The CDR3 consists of 15 residues. CDR1 and CDR2 from the germline V gene are MGHDK and SYGVNS. DNA for the CDR3: TGTGCCAGCAGTGAAGCCCAGGGGGCAGGGGATACGCAGTATTTT. It yields the protein CASSEAQGAGDTQYF.

This clonotype appeared many times. This chain joins TRBV28 and TRBJ2-7; 9 bases are a match to TRBD1. Trimming removed 3 bases from V and 2 bases from J; junction bases left unmatched: 8. The CDR3 sequence is 16 residues long. Looked up from germline, CDR1 is MDHEN and CDR2 is SYDVKM. The CDR3, as DNA: TGTGCCAGCAGTTTCCCCCGACAGGGGGGGGCCTACGAGCAGTACTTC. Amino acids: CASSFPRQGGAYEQYF.

This clonotype was observed many times. The V and J genes are TRBV7-8 and TRBJ2-1, with no clear D. The CDR3 runs to 15 residues. Germline V CDR1 and CDR2: SGHVS, FQNEAQ. The ends were cut back, 3 bases at V and 0 bases at J, with 9 bases in the middle. CDR3 DNA sequence: TGTGCCAGCAGCTTGACTGCAAGCTCCTACAATGAGCAGTTCTTC. Amino acids: CASSLTASSYNEQFF.

The rearrangement links TRBV7-9 to TRBJ2-5; no firm D call. CDR3 length: 13 residues. Germline values: CDR1 SEHNR, CDR2 FQNEAQ (reference sequence). The germline V and J ends were trimmed by 10 bases and 3 bases, with 15 bases remaining between them. CDR3 in DNA: TGTGCCATCCTCCCCCGAGTCGAAGAGACCCAGTACTTC. Its protein is CAILPRVEETQYF.

This clonotype was counted a few times. This chain links TRBV7-8 with TRBJ1-4; 7 positions match TRBD1. With 5 bases clipped from V and 4 bases from J, the junction kept 7 bases outside the gene matches. CDR3 size: 15 residues. CDR1 SGHVS and CDR2 FQNEAQ come from the germline V gene. The CDR3 DNA sequence: TGTGCCAGCAGCCCGCAGGGGGGAGTTAATGAAAAACTGTTTTTT. It codes for CASSPQGGVNEKLFF.

This clonotype was counted between two and nine times. The chain is built from TRBV27 and TRBJ2-7; D possibly corresponds to TRBD2 (5 bases). The V gene's germline CDR1 is MNHEY and CDR2 SMNVEV (reference sequence). V lost 3 bases and J lost 6, with 18 bases in between. The CDR3 is 15 amino acids. The CDR3 loop is CASSLSAGDLLEQYV. The CDR3 nucleotides are TGTGCCAGCAGTTTGTCGGCGGGCGACCTACTCGAGCAGTACGTC.

This clonotype was counted ten times or more. The chain employs TRBV29-1 and TRBJ1-2, with 9 nucleotides matching TRBD1. The V and J ends lost 7 bases and 12 bases, in that order; junction bases with no gene match: 15. There are 13 residues in the CDR3. CDR1 is SQVTM and CDR2 is ANQGSEA in the germline V gene. The CDR3 here is CSGRSGDRALDTF. The CDR3 bases are TGCAGCGGGCGGAGTGGGGACAGGGCTCTCGACACCTTC.

In this sample, this clonotype turned up many times. The chain joins TRBV28 to TRBJ2-4; 7 bases fit TRBD1. V lost 6 bases, J lost 0 bases, and 11 bases stayed unmatched. Germline lookup yields CDR1 MDHEN and CDR2 SYDVKM. The CDR3 length is 17 residues. The DNA for the CDR3 is TGTGCCAGCAGGCAACAGACAGGGCAGGTAGCCAAAAACATTCAGTACTTC. Its protein is CASRQQTGQVAKNIQYF.

The chain couples TRBV6-6 to TRBJ1-5, with D tentatively TRBD1 (5 bases). Germline V CDR1 and CDR2: MNHNY, SVGAGI (reference sequence). This CDR3 has 16 residues. V was cut by 5 bases and J by 0 bases, with 14 bases left in between. The CDR3 DNA is TGTGCCAGCAGTCCCCAGGGCAGTTATAGCAATCAGCCCCAGCATTTT. Protein sequence: CASSPQGSYSNQPQHF.

The genes are TRBV28 and TRBJ2-3; D might be TRBD2 (7 bases). The CDR3 spans 15 residues. The V end lost 7 bases, the J end lost 2 bases, and 16 bases lay between the germline ends. Germline CDR1 and CDR2: MDHEN and SYDVKM. The CDR3, as DNA: TGTGCCAGCACTCATGGGGGGGGCTACACAGATACGCAGTATTTT. As protein: CASTHGGGYTDTQYF.

This sequence joins TRBV19 and TRBJ2-6, with TRBD1 identical over 10 bases. V shed 11 bases and J 0 bases; nucleotides not matched to a gene: 16. The CDR3 is made up of 19 amino acids. Germline V gene data show CDR1 as LNHDA and CDR2 as SQIVND (reference sequence). The DNA of the CDR3 is TGTGCCGCACGGGACAGGGGCCGCTCTCTCGTCTCTGGGGCCAACGTCCTGACTTTC. Its translation is CAARDRGRSLVSGANVLTF.

The J gene is TRBJ1-6, the V gene TRBV11-2; D not resolved. The CDR3 contains 12 residues. Looked up from germline, CDR1 is SGHAT and CDR2 is FQNNGV. With 5 bases removed from V and 7 bases from J, the gap between germline ends came to 6 bases. CDR3 residues: CASSIGNSPLHF. The CDR3 DNA reads TGTGCCAGCAGCATCGGCAATTCACCCCTCCACTTT. The full variable domain, completed using reference TRBV11-2 and TRBJ1-6, is EAGVAQSPRYKIIEKRQSVAFWCNPISGHATLYWYQQILGQGPKLLIQFQNNGVVDDSQLPKDRFSAERLKGVDSTLKIQPAKLEDSAVYLCASSIGNSPLHFGNGTRLTVT.

This clonotype occurred a few times. CDR3 bases: TGTGCCAGCAGCTTAGCGGGACCCAACAATGAGCAGTTCTTC. It yields the protein CASSLAGPNNEQFF. The chain joins TRBV7-3 to TRBJ2-1, with D possibly being TRBD2 (6 bases). This CDR3 has 14 amino acids. Germline V CDR1 and CDR2: SGHTA, FQGTGA. V gave up 2 bases and J gave up 5 bases, with 10 bases separating them. The whole variable domain, remainder taken from reference TRBV7-3 and TRBJ2-1, is GAGVSQTPSNKVTEKGKYVELRCDPISGHTALYWYRQSLGQGPEFLIYFQGTGAADDSGLPNDRFFAVRPEGSVSTLKIQRTERGDSAVYLCASSLAGPNNEQFFGPGTRLTVL.

This clonotype was counted at least ten times. This chain joins TRBV7-3 and TRBJ2-2, with 13 positions matching TRBD2. Germline lookup yields CDR1 SGHTA and CDR2 FQGTGA. With V trimmed by 2 bases and J by 4 bases, 1 base remained unmatched. The CDR3 spans 16 residues. The CDR3 nucleotides are TGTGCCAGCAGCTTACGGACTAGCGGGAGCACCGGGGAGCTGTTTTTT. Protein: CASSLRTSGSTGELFF.

This clonotype was picked up many times. The chain uses TRBV28 and TRBJ2-1; tentatively, D is TRBD2 (5 bases). This CDR3 is built from 14 residues. V lost 5 bases, J lost 9 bases, and 17 bases lay in between. Per germline, CDR1 MDHEN and CDR2 SYDVKM. The CDR3 nucleotides are TGTGCCAGCAGTCCGGGAACCGCTTCTGGTGAGCAGTTCTTC. It encodes CASSPGTASGEQFF.

In its sample, this clonotype was seen a few times. The chain uses TRBV21-1 and TRBJ1-6; TRBD1, as called in the table, went unchecked against the DNA. TRBV21-1 is tagged as a pseudogene. This CDR3 is built from 13 residues. The CDR3 nucleotides are TGTGCCAGCACGGGGGTCCCGCGGTCACCCCTCCACTTT. This sequence encodes CASTGVPRSPLHF.

This clonotype was recorded many times. The rearrangement joins TRBV9 to TRBJ2-3; the D is unclear. The ends were cut back, 4 bases at V and 0 bases at J, with 15 bases in the middle. Germline CDR1 is SGDLS and CDR2 is YYNGEE. This CDR3 is built from 16 residues. CDR3 amino acids: CASSTRPDPSTDTQYF. The CDR3 region has the DNA TGTGCCAGCAGCACCCGACCGGACCCCAGCACAGATACGCAGTATTTT.

This clonotype has just a few counts. The chain is built from TRBV10-3 and TRBJ1-4; 8 nucleotides match TRBD1. The junction had 9 bases not matched to a gene; V was cut back by 4 bases and J by 5 bases. Germline CDR1 reads ENHRY; CDR2 reads SYGVKD. The CDR3 is 16 residues long. DNA for the CDR3: TGTGCCATCAGTGCACGACCGGGACAGGAGAATGAAAAACTGTTTTTT. Its translation: CAISARPGQENEKLFF.

This clonotype was recorded at least ten times. This chain uses TRBV19 with TRBJ2-3; 7 bases are a match to TRBD1. Germline V gene sequence: CDR1 LNHDA, CDR2 SQIVND (reference sequence). V trimming: 6 bases; J trimming: 4 bases; junction bases outside the gene matches: 13. This CDR3 contains 16 residues. CDR3 sequence reads: CASSPGQASPSDTQYF. The CDR3 nucleotides are TGTGCCAGTAGCCCCGGACAGGCAAGCCCATCAGATACGCAGTATTTT.

This clonotype was detected many times. The genes are TRBV6-5 and TRBJ2-3, with D possibly being TRBD1 or TRBD2 (5 bases each). Trimming took off 5 bases at V and 2 bases at J, with 11 bases between the two ends. Germline values: CDR1 MNHEY, CDR2 SVGAGI. This CDR3 is 14 amino acids long. CDR3 protein: CASSPGPTTDTQYF. Written as DNA, the CDR3 is TGTGCCAGCAGTCCGGGACCGACCACAGATACGCAGTATTTT.